One and the same sample provided the 3 T cell receptor beta chains below, sequenced in a study of regulatory T cells in long-lasting Graves disease. Combining iRepertoire HTBI primers with Arm-PCR of CDR3 regions, the authors built TCR beta libraries. In TCRdb, the multiplex PCR reads were re-called with MiXCR into one record per CDR3 protein. This sample carries some 400,000 distinct CDR3 sequences, about 15% of them seen once, and the ten largest clones take over 15%. Time point reported: newly diagnosed GD, antithyroid drugs for less than 3 months. PBMC RNA served as the TCR library source. The same specimen was also included in a second study, on T cells in Graves' hyperthyroidism and ophthalmopathy.

The sample here was peripheral blood mononuclear cells (PBMCs), taken at new diagnosis, from a patient treated with antithyroid drugs. The source of these receptors is a woman in her thirties with Graves disease.

This clonotype was recorded at least ten times. The chain uses TRBV5-6 and TRBJ2-5, with D maybe TRBD1 (6 bases). V was clipped by 6 bases and J by 4 bases, with 10 bases between them. Germline CDR1 reads SGHDT; CDR2 reads YYEEEE. This CDR3 is built from 12 residues. CDR3: CASTQGPETQYF. The CDR3 region has the DNA TGTGCCAGCACTCAGGGGCCAGAGACCCAGTACTTC.

As regards this clonotype: This may come from a read error, since a much larger clone is one base off. This chain uses TRBV7-2 with TRBJ2-7; D call uncertain. This CDR3 is 14 amino acids long. Germline V gene lookup returns CDR1 SGHTA and CDR2 FQGNSA. V was pared by 8 bases and J by 8 bases, with 22 bases between. The CDR3 sequence: CASGPSSLTAQQYF. Here the CDR3 DNA reads TGTGCCAGCGGCCCATCTTCCCTGACCGCTCAGCAGTACTTC.

As for this clonotype: Possible read error: a much larger clone is one base away. The chain joins TRBV6-5 to TRBJ1-6; D is unclear. This CDR3 has 14 amino acids. Looked up from germline, CDR1 is MNHEY and CDR2 is SVGAGI. CDR3 sequence: CASSHSFGDSPLHF. DNA for the CDR3: TGTGCCAGCAGTCACTCATTTGGGGATTCACCCCTCCACTTT.